A selection of T cell receptor beta chains follows, all from one sample in a study of blood T cell repertoires in COVID-19. Profiling relied on immunoSEQ multiplex PCR, and the TCRdb table lists in-frame clones only, not all of them. The repertoire has about 310,000 clones, roughly 88% of them found once; the top ten carry roughly 2.8%. Sequenced input: peripheral blood. Receptor source: a woman aged 25 to 45 with COVID-19, enrolled during active disease. The CDR3 runs from the conserved cysteine through the conserved F or W. The D gene is left open where the match is weak. Size is omitted from some rows. Given values are once, few, many or a class for expanded clones.

>TRBV5-1|NA|TRBJ2-7|NA
TGCGCCAGCAGCCCCCAGCCACAGGTCACCTACGAGCAGTACTTC
CASSPQPQVTYEQYF
>TRBV7-9|NA|TRBJ1-2|TRBD1
TGTGCCAGCAGCCGAAGACAGGGCGACTATGGCTACACCTTC
CASSRRQGDYGYTF
>TRBV14|NA|TRBJ1-6|NA
TGTGCCAGCAGCCAAGAAACAGCAAATTCACCCCTCCACTTT
CASSQETANSPLHF
>TRBV21-1|NA|TRBJ1-4|NA
TGTGCCAGCAGCACGCGACAGGGAGCAACTAATGAAAAACTGTTTTTT
CASSTRQGATNEKLFF
>TRBV30|NA|TRBJ1-4|TRBD1
TGTGCCTGGAGTAATTGGGACAGGGGAGGTGAAAAACTGTTTTTT
CAWSNWDRGGEKLFF
>TRBV5-6|NA|TRBJ2-5|NA
TGTGCCAGCAGCTTACGGACAGACATCCAAGAGACCCAGTACTTC
CASSLRTDIQETQYF
>TRBV15|NA|TRBJ1-2|NA
TGTGCCACCAGCAGCACCACAGCCTTCTATGGCTACACCTTC
CATSSTTAFYGYTF
>TRBV11-2|NA|TRBJ1-6|NA
TGTGCCAGCAGCTTAGTAACGGGTGGGAATTCACCCCTCCACTTT
CASSLVTGGNSPLHF
>TRBV15|NA|TRBJ1-6|TRBD1
TGTGCCACCAGCAGCAGGGGGCAGGGGTCACCCCTCCACTTT
CATSSRGQGSPLHF
>TRBV12-3/TRBV12-4|once|TRBJ1-5|NA
TGTGCCAGCAGTTCCCCAAATCAGCCCCAGCATTTT
CASSSPNQPQHF
>TRBV5-4|NA|TRBJ2-3|NA
TGTGCCAGCAGCTTGGACCAGGGGAAAACAGATACGCAGTATTTT
CASSLDQGKTDTQYF
>TRBV19|NA|TRBJ2-3|TRBD2
TGTGCCAGTAGTATGGGGGAGGGGCGGACAGATACGCAGTATTTT
CASSMGEGRTDTQYF
>TRBV28|NA|TRBJ1-1|NA
TGTGCCAGCAGCAATTATGGACGGGGAAGAAACACTGAAGCTTTCTTT
CASSNYGRGRNTEAFF
>TRBV19|NA|TRBJ1-2|TRBD1
TGTGCCAGTGCCTCGTCGACAGGGCGGTATGGCTACACCTTC
CASASSTGRYGYTF
>TRBV7-2|NA|TRBJ2-7|TRBD2
TGTGCCAGCAGCTTAGCGGGGAGCGGGACCTACGAGCAGTACTTC
CASSLAGSGTYEQYF
>TRBV19|NA|TRBJ2-5|TRBD1
TGTGCCAGTAACTCGGGACAGCAAGAGACCCAGTACTTC
CASNSGQQETQYF
>TRBV12-5|NA|TRBJ2-3|TRBD2
TGTGCTAGTGGTTCCGGACTAGCGGGAACCACAGATACGCAGTATTTT
CASGSGLAGTTDTQYF
>TRBV5-6|NA|TRBJ2-7|NA
TGTGCCAGCAGCTTCGAACACTACGAGCAGTACTTC
CASSFEHYEQYF
>TRBV7-9|NA|TRBJ1-2|TRBD1
TGTGCCAGCAGCCAGGGACAGGGGGCAGGGTATGGCTACACCTTC
CASSQGQGAGYGYTF
>TRBV28|NA|TRBJ2-5|NA
TGTGCCAGCAGATCAGGGGCCGGGACAAAAGAGACCCAGTACTTC
CASRSGAGTKETQYF
>TRBV27|NA|TRBJ1-5|NA
TGTGCCAGCAGCCCTTATGCGTCCAATCAGCCCCAGCATTTT
CASSPYASNQPQHF
>TRBV27|NA|TRBJ2-2|TRBD1
TGTGCCAGCAGTGAGGACAGGGGGAACACCGGGGAGCTGTTTTTT
CASSEDRGNTGELFF
>TRBV4-1|NA|TRBJ2-1|TRBD2
TGCGCCAGCAGCCCCTTGGGACTAGCGAGAAATGAGCAGTTCTTC
CASSPLGLARNEQFF
>TRBV19|NA|TRBJ1-5|TRBD1
TGTGCCAGCAGAACAGGGGCAGCTGGCAATCAGCCCCAGCATTTT
CASRTGAAGNQPQHF
>TRBV7-8|few|TRBJ1-2|NA
TGTGCCAGCAGCTTAGCGAAAGGGGCGGATGGCTACACCTTC
CASSLAKGADGYTF
>TRBV7-9|NA|TRBJ2-3|TRBD2
TGTGCCAGCAGCTTAACGGTAGCGGGAGATCGGGATACGCAGTATTTT
CASSLTVAGDRDTQYF
>TRBV10-3|NA|TRBJ2-1|NA
TGTGCCATCAGTGCGGAGACTCGTAACAATGAGCAGTTCTTC
CAISAETRNNEQFF
>TRBV24-1|NA|TRBJ2-3|TRBD1
TGTGCCACCAGTGATTATCGGACAGGGAGCACAGATACGCAGTATTTT
CATSDYRTGSTDTQYF
>TRBV10-3|NA|TRBJ1-1|NA
TGTGCCATCAGTGAGACAGGGCCCATGAACACTGAAGCTTTCTTT
CAISETGPMNTEAFF
>TRBV2|once|TRBJ1-4|NA
TGTGCCAGCAGTGACAGATCCACTAATGAAAAACTGTTTTTT
CASSDRSTNEKLFF
>TRBV24-1|few|TRBJ2-2|NA
TGTGCCACCAGTGGGGGCAGGGGGAACACCGGGGAGCTGTTTTTT
CATSGGRGNTGELFF
>TRBV27|NA|TRBJ1-5|TRBD1
TGTGCCAGCAGTTTATTGGGACAGTATCAGCCCCAGCATTTT
CASSLLGQYQPQHF
>TRBV19|NA|TRBJ1-5|NA
TGTGCCAGTAGTAATACAGGCAATCAGCCCCAGCATTTT
CASSNTGNQPQHF
>TRBV9|NA|TRBJ1-1|NA
TGTGCCAGCAGCGTAGTACAGGGAGTGGTTAACACTGAAGCTTTCTTT
CASSVVQGVVNTEAFF
>TRBV5-6|NA|TRBJ1-2|NA
TGTGCCAGCAGCTTGGGGACAATGGACTATGGCTACACCTTC
CASSLGTMDYGYTF
>TRBV19|NA|TRBJ2-3|NA
TGTGCCAGTAGTATTATCGGGGTACGGGGCACAGATACGCAGTATTTT
CASSIIGVRGTDTQYF
>TRBV27|once|TRBJ2-5|TRBD2
TGTGCCAGCAGCCTCGAGCCTAGCGGGAGGGAGGCCCAGTACTTC
CASSLEPSGREAQYF
>TRBV11-3|NA|TRBJ2-1|NA
TGTGCCAGCAGCCCCGGGACATATGGCCATGAGCAGTTCTTC
CASSPGTYGHEQFF
>TRBV5-5|NA|TRBJ2-2|NA
TGTGCCAGCAGCTTGTGGCAGGGGATCGGGGAGCTGTTTTTT
CASSLWQGIGELFF
>TRBV2|NA|TRBJ2-1|TRBD2
TGTGCCAACTTAGAGACTAGCGGATACCAACGGAATGAGCAGTTCTTC
CANLETSGYQRNEQFF
>TRBV7-9|NA|TRBJ1-6|TRBD1
TGTGCCAGCAGCTTAGTGACAGGGAATTCACCCCTCCACTTT
CASSLVTGNSPLHF
>TRBV5-1|NA|TRBJ1-3|NA
TGCGCCAGCAGCGCCTTAACAGGGACCTCTGGAAACACCATATATTTT
CASSALTGTSGNTIYF
>TRBV27|NA|TRBJ2-2|NA
TGTGCCAGCAGTTTGGGGAGATACGGGGAGCTGTTTTTT
CASSLGRYGELFF
>TRBV19|NA|TRBJ2-7|NA
TGTGCCAGTAGTATAGGGTCGGTACGGGACGAGCAGTACTTC
CASSIGSVRDEQYF
>TRBV3-1/TRBV3-2|NA|TRBJ2-3|NA
TGTGCCAGCAGCCCCCGCGGGCGGGTCACAGATACGCAGTATTTT
CASSPRGRVTDTQYF
>TRBV5-5|NA|TRBJ2-7|TRBD2
TGTGCCAGCAGCTTGGAAGGGCTAGCGGGAGCTGAGCAGTACTTC
CASSLEGLAGAEQYF
>TRBV30|NA|TRBJ2-7|TRBD2
TGTGCCTGGAGTGTCCCGGGACTAGACTACGAGCAGTACTTC
CAWSVPGLDYEQYF
>TRBV11-2|NA|TRBJ2-2|NA
TGTGCCAGCAGCATGTGGTCCAGGGACACCGGGGAGCTGTTTTTT
CASSMWSRDTGELFF
>TRBV5-1|NA|TRBJ2-6|NA
TGCGCCAGCAGCGAAAGCAGGGAATCTCAGGGGGCCAACGTCCTGACTTTC
CASSESRESQGANVLTF
>TRBV5-1|NA|TRBJ2-3|TRBD2
TGCGCCAGCAGCTTGAGCGGGAGGGTCACAGATACGCAGTATTTT
CASSLSGRVTDTQYF
>TRBV7-3|NA|TRBJ2-1|NA
TGTGCCAGCAGCTTAGGGACATACAATGAGCAGTTCTTC
CASSLGTYNEQFF
>TRBV9|NA|TRBJ1-5|TRBD1
TGTGCCAGCAGCCCCCATGACAGGGCTAGCAATCAGCCCCAGCATTTT
CASSPHDRASNQPQHF
>TRBV5-1|NA|TRBJ2-2|TRBD2
TGCGCCAGCAGCGGGGGAGGGGCGACCACCGGGGAGCTGTTTTTT
CASSGGGATTGELFF
>TRBV2|NA|TRBJ1-1|TRBD1
TGTGCCAGCAACTCAGAGCGGACAGGGGGAAGCACTGAAGCTTTCTTT
CASNSERTGGSTEAFF
>TRBV27|NA|TRBJ1-6|TRBD1
TGTGCCAGCAGTTTAGGGACAGCCTATAATTCACCCCTCCACTTT
CASSLGTAYNSPLHF
>TRBV2|NA|TRBJ1-3|TRBD1
TGTGCCAGCACCGGGACAGGTTTTGGAAACACCATATATTTT
CASTGTGFGNTIYF
>TRBV3-1/TRBV3-2|NA|TRBJ2-3|NA
TGTGCCAGCAGCCAAGGGCGCCTAGCGAAATGGTATTTT
CASSQGRLAKWYF